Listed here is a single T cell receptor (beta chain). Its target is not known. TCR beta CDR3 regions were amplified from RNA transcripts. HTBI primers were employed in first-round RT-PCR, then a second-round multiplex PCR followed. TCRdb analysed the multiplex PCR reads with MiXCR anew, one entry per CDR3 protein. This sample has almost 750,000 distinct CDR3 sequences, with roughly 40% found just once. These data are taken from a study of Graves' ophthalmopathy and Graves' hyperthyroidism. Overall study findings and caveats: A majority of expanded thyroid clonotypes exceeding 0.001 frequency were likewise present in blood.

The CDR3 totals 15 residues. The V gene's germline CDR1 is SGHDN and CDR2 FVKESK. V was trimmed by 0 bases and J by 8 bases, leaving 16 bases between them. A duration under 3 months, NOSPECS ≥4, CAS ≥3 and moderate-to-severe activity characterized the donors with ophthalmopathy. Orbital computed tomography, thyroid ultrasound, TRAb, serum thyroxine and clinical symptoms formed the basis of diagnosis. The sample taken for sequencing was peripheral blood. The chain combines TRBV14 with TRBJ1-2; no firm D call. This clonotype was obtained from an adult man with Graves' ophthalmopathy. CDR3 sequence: CASSQDQGGSLGYTF. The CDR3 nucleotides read TGTGCCAGCAGCCAAGATCAAGGTGGTTCGCTCGGCTACACCTTC.